One T cell receptor (beta chain) is described in this entry. Its antigen is still unknown. Per-base quality was not reported, and no clone a single base away is much larger than it. The sample comes from a study of T cell changes during pregnancy in multiple sclerosis (dated by TCRdb to the late 2010s). As for the study more broadly: The study examined how the T cell repertoire changed over the course of pregnancy in women with multiple sclerosis.

Inclusive of the bounding cysteine and phenylalanine, the CDR3 is 15 residues long. The DNA shown is the 45-base CDR3, in frame from base 1. Trimming takes 2 bases from V and 8 bases from J, and the germline ends sit 15 bases apart. Looking up the germline V gene yields CDR1 SNHLY and CDR2 FYNNEI. Library prep was done by the immunoSEQ multiplex PCR assay. TCRdb limited this immuneACCESS table to in-frame rearrangements with V and J called. A share of clones is missing; checked studies link under half to unresolved V genes, and the rest is unexplained. Recorded for this sample are under 45,000 clones; about 87% of them occurred a single time. 0.95% to 1.5% of the sample goes to the ten largest clones.

The chain couples TRBV2 to TRBJ1-4, with the D segment identity uncertain. The receptor was isolated from a female donor with multiple sclerosis, enrolled in a pregnancy study. Sample: CD4+ T cells from peripheral blood mononuclear cells, taken in the second trimester of pregnancy. Here is the DNA: TGTGCCAGCAGTGAATTCGGAGGTTCAGGCGAAAAACTGTTTTTT. The translation is CASSEFGGSGEKLFF.